The entry that follows covers one TCR beta chain sequence. As yet, its antigen is unknown. There are 13 residues in the CDR3. Germline CDR1 is DFQATT and CDR2 is SNEGSKA (reference sequence). V was pared by 3 bases and J by 5 bases, with 11 bases between. This specimen belongs to a study of post-analysis software for immune sequencing data. Unique-molecular-identifier-tagged TCR beta cDNA libraries were used. TCRdb reanalysed the PCR reads using MiXCR and keeps one entry per CDR3 protein. The data hold roughly 650,000 distinct CDR3 sequences, with more than 50% observed a single time. Findings and caveats of the study: The normalized Chao1 diversity of multiple sclerosis patients was significantly lower than that of controls. Among five TRBV segments more frequent in patients than controls were TRBV5-6, TRBV5-1 and TRBV20-1.

J is TRBJ1-5 and V is TRBV20-1; unclear D gene. This receptor was taken from a girl aged 2-10 years with multiple sclerosis. Material: blood. The CDR3 bases are TGCAGTGCTAGTCGCAGCGAGGATCAGCCCCAGCATTTT. Protein sequence: CSASRSEDQPQHF.